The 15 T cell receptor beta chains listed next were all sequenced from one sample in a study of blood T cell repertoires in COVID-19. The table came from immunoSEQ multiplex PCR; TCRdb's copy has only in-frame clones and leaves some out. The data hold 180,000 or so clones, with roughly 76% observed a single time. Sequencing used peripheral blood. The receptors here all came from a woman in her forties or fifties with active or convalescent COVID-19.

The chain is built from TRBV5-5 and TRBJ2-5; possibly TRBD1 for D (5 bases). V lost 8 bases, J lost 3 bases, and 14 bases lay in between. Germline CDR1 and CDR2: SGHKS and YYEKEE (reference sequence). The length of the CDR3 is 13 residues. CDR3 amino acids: CASQVRVEETQYF. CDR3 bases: TGTGCCAGTCAAGTCAGGGTAGAAGAGACCCAGTACTTC.

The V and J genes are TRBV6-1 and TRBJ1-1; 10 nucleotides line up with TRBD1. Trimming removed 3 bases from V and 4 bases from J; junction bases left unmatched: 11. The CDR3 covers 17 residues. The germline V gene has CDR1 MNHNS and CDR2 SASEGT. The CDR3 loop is CASSDPGTGVVSTEAFF. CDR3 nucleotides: TGTGCCAGCAGTGACCCCGGGACAGGGGTTGTGAGCACTGAAGCTTTCTTT.

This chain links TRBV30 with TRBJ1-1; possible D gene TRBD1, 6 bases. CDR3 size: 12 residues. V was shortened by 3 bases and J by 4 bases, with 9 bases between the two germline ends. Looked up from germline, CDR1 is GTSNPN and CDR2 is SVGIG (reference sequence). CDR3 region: CAWRQGTTEAFF. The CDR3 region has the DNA TGTGCCTGGAGACAGGGTACCACTGAAGCTTTCTTT.

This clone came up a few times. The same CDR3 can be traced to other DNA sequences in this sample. CDR3 sequence reads: CASSLARGTDTQYF. CDR3 nucleotide sequence: TGTGCCAGCAGCTTAGCGAGGGGCACAGATACGCAGTATTTT. The chain couples TRBV7-2 to TRBJ2-3; the D gene is possibly TRBD2 (5 bases). The CDR3 runs 14 residues. The V end lost 0 bases, the J end lost 1 base, and 5 bases lay between the germline ends. Germline V gives CDR1 SGHTA, CDR2 FQGNSA. Full variable domain (outside the CDR3, taken from reference TRBV7-2 and TRBJ2-3): GAGVSQSPSNKVTEKGKDVELRCDPISGHTALYWYRQSLGQGLEFLIYFQGNSAPDKSGLPSDRFSAERTGGSVSTLTIQRTQQEDSAVYLCASSLARGTDTQYFGPGTRLTVL.

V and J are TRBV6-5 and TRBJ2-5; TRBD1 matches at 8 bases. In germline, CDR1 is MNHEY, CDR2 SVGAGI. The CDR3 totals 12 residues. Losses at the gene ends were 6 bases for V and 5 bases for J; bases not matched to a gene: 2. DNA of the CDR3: TGTGCCAGCAGCAGGGGGCCGGAGACCCAGTACTTC. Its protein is CASSRGPETQYF.

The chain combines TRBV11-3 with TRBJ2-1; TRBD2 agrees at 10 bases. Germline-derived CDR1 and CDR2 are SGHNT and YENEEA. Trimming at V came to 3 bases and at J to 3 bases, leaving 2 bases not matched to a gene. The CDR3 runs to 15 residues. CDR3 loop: CASSFRTSGYNEQFF. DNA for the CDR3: TGTGCCAGCAGCTTCAGGACTAGCGGCTACAATGAGCAGTTCTTC.

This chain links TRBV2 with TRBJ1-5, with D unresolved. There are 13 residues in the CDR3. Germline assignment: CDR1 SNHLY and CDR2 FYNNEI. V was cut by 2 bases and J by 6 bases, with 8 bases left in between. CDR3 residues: CASSEREGQPQHF. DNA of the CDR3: TGTGCCAGCAGTGAAAGGGAGGGTCAGCCCCAGCATTTT.

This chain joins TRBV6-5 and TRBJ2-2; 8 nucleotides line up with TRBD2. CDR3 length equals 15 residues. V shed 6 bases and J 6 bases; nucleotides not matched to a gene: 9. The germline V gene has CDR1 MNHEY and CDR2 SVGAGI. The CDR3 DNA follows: TGTGCCAGCAGGTCCATGCAGCGGGAGTCCGGGGAGCTGTTTTTT. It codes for CASRSMQRESGELFF.

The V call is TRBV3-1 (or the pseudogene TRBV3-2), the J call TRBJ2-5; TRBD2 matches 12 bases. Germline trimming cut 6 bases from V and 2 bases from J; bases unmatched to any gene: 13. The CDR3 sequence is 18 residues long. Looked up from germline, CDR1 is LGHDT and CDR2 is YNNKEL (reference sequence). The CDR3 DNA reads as TGTGCCAGCAGAAAAATCCCGACTAGCGGGGGAACTCAAGAGACCCAGTACTTC. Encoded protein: CASRKIPTSGGTQETQYF.

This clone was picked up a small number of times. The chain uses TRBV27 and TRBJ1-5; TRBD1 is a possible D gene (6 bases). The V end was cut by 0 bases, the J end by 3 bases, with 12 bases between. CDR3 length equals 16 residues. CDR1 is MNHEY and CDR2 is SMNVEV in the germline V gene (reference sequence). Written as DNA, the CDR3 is TGTGCCAGCAGTTTATCACCCGGACAGCCCAATCAGCCCCAGCATTTT. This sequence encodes CASSLSPGQPNQPQHF.

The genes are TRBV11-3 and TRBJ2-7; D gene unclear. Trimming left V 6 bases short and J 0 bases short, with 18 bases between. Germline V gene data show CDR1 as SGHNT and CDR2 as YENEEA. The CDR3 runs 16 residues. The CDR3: CASRPRVRRSSYEQYF. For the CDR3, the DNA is TGTGCCAGCAGACCTCGGGTGCGGCGCAGCTCCTACGAGCAGTACTTC. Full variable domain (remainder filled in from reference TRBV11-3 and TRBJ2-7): EAGVVQSPRYKIIEKKQPVAFWCNPISGHNTLYWYLQNLGQGPELLIRYENEEAVDDSQLPKDRFSAERLKGVDSTLKIQPAELGDSAVYLCASRPRVRRSSYEQYFGPGTRLTVT.

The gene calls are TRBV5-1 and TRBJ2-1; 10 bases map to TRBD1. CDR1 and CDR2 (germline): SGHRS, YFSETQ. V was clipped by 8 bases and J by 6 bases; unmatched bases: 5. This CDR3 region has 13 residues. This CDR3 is CASGTGVGNEQFF. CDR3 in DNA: TGCGCCAGTGGGACAGGGGTAGGCAATGAGCAGTTCTTC. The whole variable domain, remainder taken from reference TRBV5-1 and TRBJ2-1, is KAGVTQTPRYLIKTRGQQVTLSCSPISGHRSVSWYQQTPGQGLQFLFEYFSETQRNKGNFPGRFSGRQFSNSRSEMNVSTLELGDSALYLCASGTGVGNEQFFGPGTRLTVL.

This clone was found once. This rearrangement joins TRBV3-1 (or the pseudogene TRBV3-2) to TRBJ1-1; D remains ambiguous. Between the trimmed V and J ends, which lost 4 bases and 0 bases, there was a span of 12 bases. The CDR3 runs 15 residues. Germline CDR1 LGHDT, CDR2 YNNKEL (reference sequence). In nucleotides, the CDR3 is TGTGCCAGCAGCCTCAGCGGTGGGTTGAACACTGAAGCTTTCTTT. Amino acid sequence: CASSLSGGLNTEAFF.

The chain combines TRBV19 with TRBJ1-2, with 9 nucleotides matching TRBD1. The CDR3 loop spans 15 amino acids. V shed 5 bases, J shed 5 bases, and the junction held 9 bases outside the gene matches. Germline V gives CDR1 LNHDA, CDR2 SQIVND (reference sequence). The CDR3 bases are TGTGCCAGTAGTCCTTGGACAGGGGCGGGGTATGGCTACACCTTC. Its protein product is CASSPWTGAGYGYTF.

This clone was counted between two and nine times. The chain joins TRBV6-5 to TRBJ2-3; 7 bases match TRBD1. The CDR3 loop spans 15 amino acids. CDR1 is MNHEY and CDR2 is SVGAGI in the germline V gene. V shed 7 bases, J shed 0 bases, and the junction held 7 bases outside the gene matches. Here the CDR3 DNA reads TGTGCCAGCAAAAAGACAGGGCCAAGCACAGATACGCAGTATTTT. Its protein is CASKKTGPSTDTQYF.